The 14 T cell receptor beta chains below all came from one sample that was sequenced in a study of blood T cell repertoires in COVID-19. Using immunoSEQ multiplex PCR, the repertoire was profiled, and TCRdb retains in-frame clones only, with some absent. The sample yields over 120,000 clones, around 90% seen once. The sample comprised peripheral blood. Receptors were obtained from a woman aged 45-59 years with acute or convalescent COVID-19.

The rearrangement uses TRBV5-1 and TRBJ2-5, with 9 positions matching TRBD2. The germline gives CDR1 SGHRS, CDR2 YFSETQ. The CDR3 length is 16 residues. The trim removed 1 base at V and 1 base at J, leaving 5 bases unmatched. Here the CDR3 DNA reads TGCGCCAGCAGCTTGTTAGCGGGAGCACCCCAAGAGACCCAGTACTTC. Its translation: CASSLLAGAPQETQYF.

The chain couples TRBV5-4 to TRBJ2-7; TRBD1 is a possible D gene (6 bases). V was clipped by 1 base and J by 4 bases, with 12 bases between them. The CDR3 totals 14 residues. Germline loops: CDR1 SGHNT, CDR2 YYREEE (reference sequence). This CDR3 is CASSLQQGRYEQYF. Written as DNA, the CDR3 is TGTGCCAGCAGCTTGCAACAGGGTCGGTACGAGCAGTACTTC.

The chain links TRBV19 to TRBJ2-7, with 9 bases matching TRBD2. V gave up 6 bases and J gave up 5 bases; unmatched junction bases: 8. This CDR3 region has 14 residues. Germline V gene data show CDR1 as LNHDA and CDR2 as SQIVND (reference sequence). The CDR3 DNA is TGTGCCAGTAGGAGGCGGGAGGGCCTGAACGAGCAGTACTTC. Residues: CASRRREGLNEQYF.

The sample holds one count of this clone. The V and J genes are TRBV5-1 and TRBJ1-2; D possibly corresponds to TRBD1 (5 bases). Trimming left V 4 bases short and J 6 bases short, with 16 bases between. The CDR3 runs 14 residues. Per germline, CDR1 SGHRS and CDR2 YFSETQ. The CDR3 bases are TGCGCCAGCAGCGAGGATGGGAAAGGGGATGGCTACACCTTC. Translating it yields CASSEDGKGDGYTF.

The gene calls are TRBV5-1 and TRBJ1-1, with 9 bases that match TRBD1. The V segment lost 0 bases and the J segment 5 bases; nucleotides outside the gene matches: 11. Germline values: CDR1 SGHRS, CDR2 YFSETQ. This CDR3 is 17 amino acids long. CDR3 amino acids: CASSLGPDRGVWTEAFF. CDR3 nucleotide sequence: TGCGCCAGCAGCTTGGGTCCGGACAGGGGCGTCTGGACTGAAGCTTTCTTT.

The J gene is TRBJ2-3, the V gene TRBV11-1; D remains ambiguous. CDR1 and CDR2 (germline): SGHAT, FQDESV (reference sequence). The V gene lost 3 bases and the J gene lost 1 base, with 8 bases spanning the gap. This CDR3 contains 14 residues. In nucleotides, the CDR3 is TGTGCCAGCAGCTTTAGTATGGGCACAGATACGCAGTATTTT. This codes for CASSFSMGTDTQYF.

The chain has TRBV3-1 (or the pseudogene TRBV3-2) and TRBJ2-1; D remains ambiguous. Germline V lookup: CDR1 LGHDT, CDR2 YNNKEL (reference sequence). The CDR3 has 15 amino acids. Trimming removed 3 bases from V and 6 bases from J, with 15 bases in between. CDR3 in amino acids: CASSHALRDSNEQFF. The DNA of the CDR3 is TGTGCCAGCAGCCACGCCCTCCGCGACTCCAATGAGCAGTTCTTC.

The rearrangement uses TRBV6-5 and TRBJ1-2; 7 bases map to TRBD1. The germline V gene encodes CDR1 MNHEY and CDR2 SVGAGI. This CDR3 has 15 residues. V shed 8 bases, J shed 2 bases, and the junction held 11 bases outside the gene matches. Here the CDR3 DNA reads TGTGCCAGCTTTCCCCACTCGGACAGGAACTATGGCTACACCTTC. Protein: CASFPHSDRNYGYTF.

The rearrangement joins TRBV19 to TRBJ2-3, with 7 nucleotides matching TRBD2. This CDR3 has 16 amino acids. Germline-derived CDR1 and CDR2 are LNHDA and SQIVND (reference sequence). Unmatched junction bases numbered 10, after V lost 2 bases and J lost 5 bases. The CDR3 DNA follows: TGTGCCAGTAGTATACTGGCGGGAGTGGCCCAAGATACGCAGTATTTT. Residues: CASSILAGVAQDTQYF. The complete variable domain, with remaining parts taken from reference TRBV19 and TRBJ2-3, reads DGGITQSPKYLFRKEGQNVTLSCEQNLNHDAMYWYRQDPGQGLRLIYYSQIVNDFQKGDIAEGYSVSREKKESFPLTVTSAQKNPTAFYLCASSILAGVAQDTQYFGPGTRLTVL.

This CDR3 reads CASSLTPAGGEVDTQYF. The CDR3 DNA is TGCGCCAGCAGCCTTACCCCGGCGGGCGGGGAGGTAGATACGCAGTATTTT. The V call is TRBV4-1, the J call TRBJ2-3, with D tentatively TRBD2 (6 bases). The V end lost 4 bases, the J end lost 5 bases, and 22 bases lay between the germline ends. This CDR3 region has 17 residues. From germline, CDR1 is MGHRA and CDR2 YSYEKL.

This clone was found once. The CDR3 DNA is TGTGCCAGTAGTCCCGGACAGTCCACCGGGGAGCTGTTTTTT. Translating gives CASSPGQSTGELFF. This chain joins TRBV19 and TRBJ2-2; possible D gene TRBD1, 6 bases. Trimming left V 5 bases short and J 4 bases short, with 11 bases between. Germline V gives CDR1 LNHDA, CDR2 SQIVND (reference sequence). The CDR3 covers 14 residues. Variable domain in full (rest from reference TRBV19 and TRBJ2-2): DGGITQSPKYLFRKEGQNVTLSCEQNLNHDAMYWYRQDPGQGLRLIYYSQIVNDFQKGDIAEGYSVSREKKESFPLTVTSAQKNPTAFYLCASSPGQSTGELFFGEGSRLTVL.

The table lists this clone with a count of one. V is TRBV6-5 and J is TRBJ1-1; unclear D gene. V was clipped by 7 bases and J by 4 bases, with 19 bases between them. Germline V gives CDR1 MNHEY, CDR2 SVGAGI. The CDR3 totals 15 residues. CDR3 nucleotides: TGTGCCAGCAACCTACCGGGAAGCGGGAGCACTGAAGCTTTCTTT. It encodes CASNLPGSGSTEAFF.

The CDR3 spells CASSLAGRVAQRSYNEQFF. The CDR3 DNA sequence: TGTGCCAGCAGCTTAGCTGGTCGGGTGGCTCAACGCTCCTACAATGAGCAGTTCTTC. The chain joins TRBV7-9 to TRBJ2-1, with D unclear. This CDR3 contains 19 residues. V was trimmed by 0 bases and J by 0 bases, leaving 18 bases between them. The germline CDR1 and CDR2 sequences are SEHNR and FQNEAQ (reference sequence). Variable domain in full (rest from reference TRBV7-9 and TRBJ2-1): DTGVSQNPRHKITKRGQNVTFRCDPISEHNRLYWYRQTLGQGPEFLTYFQNEAQLEKSRLLSDRFSAERPKGSFSTLEIQRTEQGDSAMYLCASSLAGRVAQRSYNEQFFGPGTRLTVL.

The chain recombines TRBV14 with TRBJ1-3, with D perhaps matching TRBD1 (5 bases). The CDR3 loop spans 15 amino acids. Germline lookup yields CDR1 SGHDN and CDR2 FVKESK. V shed 3 bases and J shed 1 base, with 10 bases lying between them. The CDR3 protein is CASSHPTVSGNTIYF. The CDR3 DNA reads TGTGCCAGCAGCCACCCGACAGTTTCTGGAAACACCATATATTTT.